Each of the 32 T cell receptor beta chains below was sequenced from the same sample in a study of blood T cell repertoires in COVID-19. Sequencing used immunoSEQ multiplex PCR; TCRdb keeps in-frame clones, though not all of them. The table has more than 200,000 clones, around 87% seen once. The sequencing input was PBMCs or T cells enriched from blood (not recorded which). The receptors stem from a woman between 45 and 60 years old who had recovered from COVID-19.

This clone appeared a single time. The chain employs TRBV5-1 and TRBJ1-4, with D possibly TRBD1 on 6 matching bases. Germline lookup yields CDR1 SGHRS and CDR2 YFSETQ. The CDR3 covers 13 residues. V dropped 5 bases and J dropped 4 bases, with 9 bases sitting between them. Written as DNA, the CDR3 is TGCGCCAGCAGGTTCAGGGGTAATGAAAAACTGTTTTTT. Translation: CASRFRGNEKLFF.

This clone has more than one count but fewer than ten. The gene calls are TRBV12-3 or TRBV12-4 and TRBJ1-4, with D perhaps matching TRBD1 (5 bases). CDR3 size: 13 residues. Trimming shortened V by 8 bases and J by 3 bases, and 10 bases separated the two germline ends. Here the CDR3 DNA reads TGTGCCAGCCGGGGGGGGGCTAATGAAAAACTGTTTTTT. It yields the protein CASRGGANEKLFF.

As DNA, the CDR3 is TGTGCCAGCAGCCCCGGGACTAGGGCCACAGATACGCAGTATTTT. As protein: CASSPGTRATDTQYF. The V gene is TRBV7-9, the J gene TRBJ2-3; 8 bases are shared with TRBD2. V shed 5 bases, J shed 2 bases, and the junction held 6 bases outside the gene matches. Per the germline V gene, CDR1 is SEHNR and CDR2 is FQNEAQ (reference sequence). The CDR3 has 15 residues.

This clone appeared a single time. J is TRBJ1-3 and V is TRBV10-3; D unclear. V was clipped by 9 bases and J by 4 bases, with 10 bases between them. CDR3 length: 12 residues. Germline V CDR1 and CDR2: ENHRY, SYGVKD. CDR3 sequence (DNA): TGTGCCATAAGTACATCGGGAAACACCATATATTTT. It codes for CAISTSGNTIYF.

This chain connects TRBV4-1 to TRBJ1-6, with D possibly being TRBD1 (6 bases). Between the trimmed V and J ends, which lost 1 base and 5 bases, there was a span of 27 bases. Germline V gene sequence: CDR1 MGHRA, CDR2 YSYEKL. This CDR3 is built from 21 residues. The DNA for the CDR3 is TGCGCCAGCAGCCAAGTAGGCACAGGGACGAACCCGCGCCAAGATAATTCACCCCTCCACTTT. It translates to CASSQVGTGTNPRQDNSPLHF.

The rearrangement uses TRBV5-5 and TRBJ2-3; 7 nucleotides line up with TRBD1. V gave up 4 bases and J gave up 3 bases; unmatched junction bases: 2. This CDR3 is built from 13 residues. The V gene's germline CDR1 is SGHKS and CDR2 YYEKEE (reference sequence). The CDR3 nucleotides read TGTGCCAGCAGCACAGGGGTTACAGATACGCAGTATTTT. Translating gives CASSTGVTDTQYF.

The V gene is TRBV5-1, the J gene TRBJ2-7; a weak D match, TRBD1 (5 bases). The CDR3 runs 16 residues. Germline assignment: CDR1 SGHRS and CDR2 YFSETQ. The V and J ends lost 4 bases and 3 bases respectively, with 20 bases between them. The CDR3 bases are TGCGCCAGCAGCGAGTCATCAGGGAACCCTCTCTACGAGCAGTACTTC. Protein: CASSESSGNPLYEQYF. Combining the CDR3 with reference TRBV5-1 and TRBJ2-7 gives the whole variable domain KAGVTQTPRYLIKTRGQQVTLSCSPISGHRSVSWYQQTPGQGLQFLFEYFSETQRNKGNFPGRFSGRQFSNSRSEMNVSTLELGDSALYLCASSESSGNPLYEQYFGPGTRLTVT.

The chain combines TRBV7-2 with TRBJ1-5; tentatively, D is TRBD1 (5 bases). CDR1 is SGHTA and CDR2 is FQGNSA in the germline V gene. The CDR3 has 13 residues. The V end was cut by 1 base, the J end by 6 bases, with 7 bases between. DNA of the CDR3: TGTGCCAGCAGCTTAGGACAGAGTCAGCCCCAGCATTTT. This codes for CASSLGQSQPQHF.

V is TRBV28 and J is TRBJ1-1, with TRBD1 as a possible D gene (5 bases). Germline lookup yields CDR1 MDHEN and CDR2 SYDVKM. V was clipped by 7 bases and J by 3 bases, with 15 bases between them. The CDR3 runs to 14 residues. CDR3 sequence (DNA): TGTGCCAGCATGGAGGGGCGGGGGGACACTGAAGCTTTCTTT. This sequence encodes CASMEGRGDTEAFF.

The CDR3 is CASSPKNSNYGYTF. CDR3 nucleotides: TGTGCCAGCTCACCTAAGAACAGTAACTATGGCTACACCTTC. This sequence joins TRBV18 and TRBJ1-2; no clear D. The CDR3 loop spans 14 amino acids. Germline values: CDR1 KGHSH, CDR2 LQKENI. Between the trimmed V and J ends, which lost 3 bases and 1 base, there was a span of 9 bases.

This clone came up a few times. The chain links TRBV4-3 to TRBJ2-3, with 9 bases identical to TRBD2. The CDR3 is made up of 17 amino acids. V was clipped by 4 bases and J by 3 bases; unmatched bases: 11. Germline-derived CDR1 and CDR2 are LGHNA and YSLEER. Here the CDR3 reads CASSPSLSSGATDTQYF. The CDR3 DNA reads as TGCGCCAGCAGCCCATCCCTTTCTAGCGGGGCTACAGATACGCAGTATTTT.

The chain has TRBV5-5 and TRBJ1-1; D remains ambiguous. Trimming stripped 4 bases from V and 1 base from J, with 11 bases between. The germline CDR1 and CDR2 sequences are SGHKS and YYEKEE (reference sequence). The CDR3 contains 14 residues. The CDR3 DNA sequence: TGTGCCAGCAGCAGCGGACCGACGAACACTGAAGCTTTCTTT. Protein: CASSSGPTNTEAFF.

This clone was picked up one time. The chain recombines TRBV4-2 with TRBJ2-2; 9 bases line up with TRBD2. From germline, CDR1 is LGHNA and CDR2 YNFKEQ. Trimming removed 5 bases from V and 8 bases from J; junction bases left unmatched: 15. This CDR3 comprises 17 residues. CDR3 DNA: TGTGCCAGCAGCAGATGGCGGGAGGGGCCCCTTAGAGGGGAGCTGTTTTTT. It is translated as CASSRWREGPLRGELFF.

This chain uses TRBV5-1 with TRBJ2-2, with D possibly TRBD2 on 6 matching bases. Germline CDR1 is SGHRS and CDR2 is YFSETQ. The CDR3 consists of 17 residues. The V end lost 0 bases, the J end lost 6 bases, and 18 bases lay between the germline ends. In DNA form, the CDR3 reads TGCGCCAGCAGCTTGGCCCAGGCGCCGGGGGTCGCCGGGGAGCTGTTTTTT. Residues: CASSLAQAPGVAGELFF.

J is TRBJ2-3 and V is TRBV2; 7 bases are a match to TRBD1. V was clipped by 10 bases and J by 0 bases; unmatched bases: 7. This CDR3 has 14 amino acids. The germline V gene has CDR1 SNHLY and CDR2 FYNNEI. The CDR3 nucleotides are TGTGCCACCGACAGGGACCTCAGCACAGATACGCAGTATTTT. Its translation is CATDRDLSTDTQYF.

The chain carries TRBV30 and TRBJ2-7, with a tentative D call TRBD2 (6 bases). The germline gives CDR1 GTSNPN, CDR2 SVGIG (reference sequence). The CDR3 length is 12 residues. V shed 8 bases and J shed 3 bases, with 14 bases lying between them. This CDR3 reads CATAGRLYEQYF. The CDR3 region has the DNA TGTGCCACCGCGGGGAGGCTCTACGAGCAGTACTTC. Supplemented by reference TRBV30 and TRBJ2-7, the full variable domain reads SQTIHQWPATLVQPVGSPLSLECTVEGTSNPNLYWYRQAAGRGLQLLFYSVGIGQISSEVPQNLSASRPQDRQFILSSKKLLLSDSGFYLCATAGRLYEQYFGPGTRLTVT.

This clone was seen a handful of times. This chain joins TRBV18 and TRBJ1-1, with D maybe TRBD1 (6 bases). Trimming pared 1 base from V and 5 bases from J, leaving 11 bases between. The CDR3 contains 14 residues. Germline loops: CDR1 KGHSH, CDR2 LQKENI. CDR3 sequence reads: CASSPRTAKTEAFF. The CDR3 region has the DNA TGTGCCAGCTCACCACGGACAGCCAAGACTGAAGCTTTCTTT.

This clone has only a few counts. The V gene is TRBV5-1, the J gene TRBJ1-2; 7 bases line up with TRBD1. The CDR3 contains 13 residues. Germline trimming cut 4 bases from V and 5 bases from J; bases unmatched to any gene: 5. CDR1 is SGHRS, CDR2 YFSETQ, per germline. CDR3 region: CASSEQGMYGYTF. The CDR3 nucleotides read TGCGCCAGCAGCGAACAGGGGATGTATGGCTACACCTTC. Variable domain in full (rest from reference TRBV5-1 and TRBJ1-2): KAGVTQTPRYLIKTRGQQVTLSCSPISGHRSVSWYQQTPGQGLQFLFEYFSETQRNKGNFPGRFSGRQFSNSRSEMNVSTLELGDSALYLCASSEQGMYGYTFGSGTRLTVV.

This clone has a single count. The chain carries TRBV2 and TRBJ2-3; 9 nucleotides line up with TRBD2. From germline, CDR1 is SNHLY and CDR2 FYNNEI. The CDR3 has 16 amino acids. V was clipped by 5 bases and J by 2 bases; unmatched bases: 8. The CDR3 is CASSLAGTSPTDTQYF. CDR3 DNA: TGTGCCAGCAGTTTGGCCGGGACTAGCCCCACAGATACGCAGTATTTT.

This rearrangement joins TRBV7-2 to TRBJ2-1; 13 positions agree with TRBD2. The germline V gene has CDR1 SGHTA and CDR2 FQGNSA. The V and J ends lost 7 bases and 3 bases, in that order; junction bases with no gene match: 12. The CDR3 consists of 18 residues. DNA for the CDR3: TGTGCCAGCATCAAACTTGGGGGACTAGCGGGACTCTACAATGAGCAGTTCTTC. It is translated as CASIKLGGLAGLYNEQFF. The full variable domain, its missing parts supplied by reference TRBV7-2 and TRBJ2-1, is GAGVSQSPSNKVTEKGKDVELRCDPISGHTALYWYRQSLGQGLEFLIYFQGNSAPDKSGLPSDRFSAERTGGSVSTLTIQRTQQEDSAVYLCASIKLGGLAGLYNEQFFGPGTRLTVL.

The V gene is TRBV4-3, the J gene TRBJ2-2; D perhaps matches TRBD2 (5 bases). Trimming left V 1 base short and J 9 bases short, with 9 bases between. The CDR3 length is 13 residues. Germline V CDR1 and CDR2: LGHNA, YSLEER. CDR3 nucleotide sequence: TGCGCCAGCAGCCAAGTGGTAGCGAGGGAGCTGTTTTTT. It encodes CASSQVVARELFF.

CDR3 sequence (DNA): TGTGCCAGCGGGTTTCAGGGGGCAAACGAGCAGTACTTC. This encodes CASGFQGANEQYF. The V gene is TRBV7-2, the J gene TRBJ2-7, with 8 bases lining up with TRBD1. Germline CDR1 is SGHTA and CDR2 is FQGNSA. Trimming removed 8 bases from V and 5 bases from J; junction bases left unmatched: 8. CDR3 length: 13 amino acids.

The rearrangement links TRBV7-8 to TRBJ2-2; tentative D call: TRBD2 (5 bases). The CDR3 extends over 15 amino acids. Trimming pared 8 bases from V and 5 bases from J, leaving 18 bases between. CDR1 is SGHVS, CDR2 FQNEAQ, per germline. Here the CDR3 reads CASRTQLLVTGELFF. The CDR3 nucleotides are TGTGCCAGCCGCACTCAACTACTAGTAACCGGGGAGCTGTTTTTT.

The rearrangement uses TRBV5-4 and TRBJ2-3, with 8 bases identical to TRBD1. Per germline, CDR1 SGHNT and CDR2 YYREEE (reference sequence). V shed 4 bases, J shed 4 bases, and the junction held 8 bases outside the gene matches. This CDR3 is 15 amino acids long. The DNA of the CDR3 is TGTGCCAGCAGCCCCGGGGCAGGGGGCCCAGATACGCAGTATTTT. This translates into CASSPGAGGPDTQYF.

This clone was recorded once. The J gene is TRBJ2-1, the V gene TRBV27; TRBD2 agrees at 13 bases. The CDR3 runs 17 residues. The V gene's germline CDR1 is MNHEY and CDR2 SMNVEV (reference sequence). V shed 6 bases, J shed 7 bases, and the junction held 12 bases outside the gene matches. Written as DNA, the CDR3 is TGTGCCAGCAGCCCTCCCCGACTAGCGGGAGGTCGGAATGAGCAGTTCTTC. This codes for CASSPPRLAGGRNEQFF.

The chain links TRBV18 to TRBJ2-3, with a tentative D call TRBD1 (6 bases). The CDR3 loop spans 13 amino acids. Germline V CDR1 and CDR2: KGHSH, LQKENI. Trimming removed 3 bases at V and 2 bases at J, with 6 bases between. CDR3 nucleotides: TGTGCCAGCTCACCGGGGGCCACAGATACGCAGTATTTT. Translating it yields CASSPGATDTQYF.

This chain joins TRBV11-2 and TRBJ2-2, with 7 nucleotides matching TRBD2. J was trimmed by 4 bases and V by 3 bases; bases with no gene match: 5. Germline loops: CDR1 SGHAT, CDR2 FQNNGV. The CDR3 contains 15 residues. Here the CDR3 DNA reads TGTGCCAGCAGCTTCGGCGGGAGTAGCACCGGGGAGCTGTTTTTT. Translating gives CASSFGGSSTGELFF.

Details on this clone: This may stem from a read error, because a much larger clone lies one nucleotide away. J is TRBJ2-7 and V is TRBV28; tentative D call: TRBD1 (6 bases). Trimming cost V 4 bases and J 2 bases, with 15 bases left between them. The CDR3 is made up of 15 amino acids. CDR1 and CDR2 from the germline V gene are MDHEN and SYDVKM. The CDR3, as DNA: TGTGCCAGCAGTTCCAAGACAGGATTCCCCTACGAGCAGTACTTC. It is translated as CASSSKTGFPYEQYF. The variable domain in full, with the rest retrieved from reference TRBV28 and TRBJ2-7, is DVKVTQSSRYLVKRTGEKVFLECVQDMDHENMFWYRQDPGLGLRLIYFSYDVKMKEKGDIPEGYSVSREKKERFSLILESASTNQTSMYLCASSSKTGFPYEQYFGPGTRLTVT.

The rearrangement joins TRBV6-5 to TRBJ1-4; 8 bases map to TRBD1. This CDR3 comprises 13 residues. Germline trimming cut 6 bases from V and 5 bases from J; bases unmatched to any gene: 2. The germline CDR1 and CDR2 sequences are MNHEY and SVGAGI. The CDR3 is CASRRQGNEKLFF. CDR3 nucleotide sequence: TGTGCCAGCAGGAGACAGGGGAATGAAAAACTGTTTTTT.

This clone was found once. CDR3 region: CASSQRGQPQHF. The CDR3, as DNA: TGTGCCAGCAGCCAAAGGGGTCAGCCCCAGCATTTT. The chain has TRBV3-1 (or the pseudogene TRBV3-2) and TRBJ1-5, with D perhaps matching TRBD1 (5 bases). Germline CDR1 reads LGHDT; CDR2 reads YNNKEL (reference sequence). The CDR3 runs 12 residues. Trimming took off 2 bases at V and 6 bases at J, with 5 bases between the two ends.

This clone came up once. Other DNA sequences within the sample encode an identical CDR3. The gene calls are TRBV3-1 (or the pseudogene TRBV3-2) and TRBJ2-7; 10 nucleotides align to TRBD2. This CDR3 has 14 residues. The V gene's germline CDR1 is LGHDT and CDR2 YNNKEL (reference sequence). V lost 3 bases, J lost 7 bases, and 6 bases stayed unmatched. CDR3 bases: TGTGCCAGCAGCCATATAGCGGGAGGAGGAGAGCAGTACTTC. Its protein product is CASSHIAGGGEQYF.

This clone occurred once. CDR3 sequence (DNA): TGCAGCGTTAGCGGGTCGGACTCCTACGAGCAGTACTTC. This codes for CSVSGSDSYEQYF. The rearrangement links TRBV29-1 to TRBJ2-7, with a tentative D call TRBD2 (6 bases). The V gene lost 5 bases and the J gene lost 0 bases, with 11 bases spanning the gap. This CDR3 is 13 amino acids long. Germline values: CDR1 SQVTM, CDR2 ANQGSEA.